These T cell receptor beta chains were read from a single sample in a study of CD8 T cells in ankylosing spondylitis. One entry per CDR3 protein results from TCRdb running MiXCR on the 5' RACE reads. Among some 150,000 distinct CDR3 sequences listed, under 55% were seen once. The sequencing input was synovial fluid, either unsorted or a sorted T cell fraction (not recorded which). The receptors come from a male donor with ankylosing spondylitis. Each CDR3 is given with its conserved first and last residue. D genes are given only for firm matches. The size field is filled for only some rows; it gives once, few, many or a size class.

j_gene | abundance | d_gene | v_gene | CDR3nt | CDR3aa
TRBJ2-3 | many | . | TRBV27 | TGTGCCAGCAGTCCACCGATGAGCACAGATACGCAGTATTTT | CASSPPMSTDTQYF
TRBJ2-3 | many | TRBD2 | TRBV6-4 | TGTGCCAGCAGTGACTCGACTGGCGGGGGGACAGATACGCAGTATTTT | CASSDSTGGGTDTQYF
TRBJ2-1 | many | . | TRBV6-1 | TGTGCCAGCCGGAGCGGCCTAAACAATGAGCAGTTCTTC | CASRSGLNNEQFF
TRBJ2-3 | few | TRBD2 | TRBV12-3/TRBV12-4 | TGTGCCAGCAGTCTACTAGCGGGAACGACAGATACGCAGTATTTT | CASSLLAGTTDTQYF
TRBJ1-2 | . | . | TRBV11-3 | TGTGCCAGCAGCGTATCAGCGAACTATGGCTACACCTTC | CASSVSANYGYTF
TRBJ1-2 | . | . | TRBV5-1 | TGCGCCAGCAGCCCCGTGGGGGGATCTAACTATGGCTACACCTTC | CASSPVGGSNYGYTF
TRBJ1-1 | . | . | TRBV12-3/TRBV12-4 | TGTGCCAGCCAACGGCGGGGAGCTTTCTTT | CASQRRGAFF
TRBJ2-3 | few | TRBD1 | TRBV12-3/TRBV12-4 | TGTGCCAGCAGTCCGGGACAGGGGGCAGATACGCAGTATTTT | CASSPGQGADTQYF
TRBJ1-1 | . | . | TRBV27 | TGTGCCAGCGGTTCCCGGGAGGGCAGATTGAACACTGAAGCTTTCTTT | CASGSREGRLNTEAFF
TRBJ2-1 | . | . | TRBV5-6 | TGTGCCAGCAGCTTTACACACCGCTACAATGAGCAGTTCTTC | CASSFTHRYNEQFF
TRBJ2-7 | few | . | TRBV12-3/TRBV12-4 | TGTGCCAGCAGAGGGGCGCGATACGAGCAGTACTTC | CASRGARYEQYF
TRBJ2-2 | few | TRBD1 | TRBV19 | TGTGCCAGTAGTTACAGGGGGCGAATTGCCGGGGAGCTGTTTTTT | CASSYRGRIAGELFF
TRBJ2-1 | few | TRBD2 | TRBV27 | TGTGCCAGCAGTTCCCCCTCCCTCGGGACTAGCGGGGGGCCGGTGCCCTACAATGAGCAGTTCTTC | CASSSPSLGTSGGPVPYNEQFF
TRBJ1-5 | . | . | TRBV6-1 | TGTGCCAGCAGCGAGACAGAGACCTTAGGGTGGTGGTGGAGCAATCAGCCCCAGCATTTT | CASSETETLGWWWSNQPQHF
TRBJ2-1 | . | TRBD2 | TRBV27 | TGTGCCAGCAGTTTAGTCTACGGGAGGGCCGCCAATGAGCAGTTCTTC | CASSLVYGRAANEQFF
TRBJ2-7 | many | . | TRBV20-1 | TGCAGTGCTGGGACTGTCGACGAGCAGTACTTC | CSAGTVDEQYF
TRBJ2-6 | many | TRBD1 | TRBV6-1 | TGTGCCACCGAGACAGGGGCTGGGGCCAACGTCCTGACTTTC | CATETGAGANVLTF
TRBJ1-1 | few | . | TRBV27 | TGTGCCAGCAGTTTAATGCCGGGGATGAACACTGAAGCTTTCTTT | CASSLMPGMNTEAFF
TRBJ2-1 | . | TRBD1 | TRBV6-2/TRBV6-3 | TGTGCCAGCAGCCCAACCGGGACAGGGATGCCCCTGATGACCTACAATGAGCAGTTCTTC | CASSPTGTGMPLMTYNEQFF
TRBJ2-3 | . | . | TRBV4-1 | TGCGCCAGCAGCCAAGATCCCCTCCCGACTAGCACAGATACGCAGTATTTT | CASSQDPLPTSTDTQYF
TRBJ2-1 | . | TRBD2 | TRBV4-1 | TGCGCCAGCAGCCAAGGTTGGAATAGCCCCGGGACTAAGTACAATGAGCAGTTCTTC | CASSQGWNSPGTKYNEQFF
TRBJ2-1 | few | . | TRBV28 | TGTGCCAGCAGTCCCGGGTACGGCGGGATCGCGCAGTTCTTC | CASSPGYGGIAQFF
TRBJ2-7 | . | TRBD1 | TRBV28 | TGTGCCAGCAGTTTAAAAATCGGACAGGGGGACTACGAGCAGTACTTC | CASSLKIGQGDYEQYF
TRBJ2-7 | few | . | TRBV6-1 | TGTGCCAGCAGCAACGGAGGGGGGCCGGACGAGCAGTACTTC | CASSNGGGPDEQYF
TRBJ2-7 | many | . | TRBV2 | TGTGCCAGCAGTGAAGCATTGGCAGTGTTCGTACGCGGGCAGTACTTC | CASSEALAVFVRGQYF
TRBJ2-3 | few | TRBD2 | TRBV4-2 | TGTGCCAGCAGCCAAGATTTGTCGCTAGCGGGGGGCACAGATACGCAGTATTTT | CASSQDLSLAGGTDTQYF
TRBJ2-3 | . | TRBD2 | TRBV4-1 | TGCGCCAGCAGCATACCGGGGGAGGGGTTCAATACGCAGTATTTT | CASSIPGEGFNTQYF
TRBJ2-1 | . | . | TRBV12-3/TRBV12-4 | TGTGCCAGCAGTTTAGGCAGGTGGGAGCAGTTCTTC | CASSLGRWEQFF
TRBJ2-7 | once | . | TRBV15 | TGTGCCACCAGCAGAGACAAAGGTCTTAGCTCCTACGAGCAGTACTTC | CATSRDKGLSSYEQYF
TRBJ1-5 | few | . | TRBV12-3/TRBV12-4 | TGTGCCAGCAGTCGCAGGGTTTCGCGCAATCAGCCCCAGCATTTT | CASSRRVSRNQPQHF
TRBJ2-1 | . | TRBD2 | TRBV4-1 | TGCGCCAGCAGCCAAGTAGGACTAGCGGGAGAAAATGAGCAGTTCTTC | CASSQVGLAGENEQFF
TRBJ2-3 | many | . | TRBV4-2 | TGTGCCAGCAGCCCACGGGGAGCGTGGCCTAGCACAGATACGCAGTATTTT | CASSPRGAWPSTDTQYF
TRBJ1-2 | . | TRBD1 | TRBV28 | TGTGCCAGCAGTTTATCAGACAGGGGGCGAGAGACGAACTATGGCTACACCTTC | CASSLSDRGRETNYGYTF
TRBJ2-5 | . | TRBD2 | TRBV20-1 | TGCAGTGCTCTCTCGGGCGGGGGGGCCCCCCAAGAGACCCAGTACTTC | CSALSGGGAPQETQYF
TRBJ2-7 | few | . | TRBV6-2/TRBV6-3 | TGTGCCAGCAGCCCCGACACTACCTACGAGCAGTACTTC | CASSPDTTYEQYF
TRBJ2-7 | . | . | TRBV5-1 | TGCGCCAGCAGCTTGAATGGGCCGGCCTACGAGCAGTACTTC | CASSLNGPAYEQYF
TRBJ1-5 | . | . | TRBV12-3/TRBV12-4 | TGTGCCAGCACGGATGGACATCAGCCCCAGCATTTT | CASTDGHQPQHF
TRBJ1-1 | . | TRBD1 | TRBV12-3/TRBV12-4 | TGTGCCAGCAGACATCTGACAGGGGGCCCCATCACTGAAGCTTTCTTT | CASRHLTGGPITEAFF
TRBJ2-2 | few | . | TRBV6-2/TRBV6-3 | TGTGCCAGCAGTTACGAGACCGATAACACCGGGGAGCTGTTTTTT | CASSYETDNTGELFF
TRBJ2-1 | . | . | TRBV7-9 | TGTGCCAGCAGCCCAGAAGGTACGGGGGATGAGCAGTTCTTC | CASSPEGTGDEQFF
TRBJ2-5 | . | TRBD2 | TRBV6-2/TRBV6-3 | TGTGCCAGCAGTTACCTAGCGGGAGAACGGGAGACCCAGTACTTC | CASSYLAGERETQYF
TRBJ2-3 | once | TRBD2 | TRBV13 | TGTGCCAGCAGCTGGTGGGGACTAGCGAACGCAGATACGCAGTATTTT | CASSWWGLANADTQYF
TRBJ2-1 | . | . | TRBV4-2 | TGTGCCAGCAGCCAAGCCCGAAAAAGCTCCTACAATGAGCAGTTCTTC | CASSQARKSSYNEQFF
TRBJ2-1 | once | . | TRBV29-1 | TGCAGCGTTGATGGCCACCTCCGGGACGGACGCTACAATGAGCAGTTCTTC | CSVDGHLRDGRYNEQFF
TRBJ1-1 | few | . | TRBV27 | TGTGCCAGCAGTTTCTGGGGGAGGTATGGCACTGAAGCTTTCTTT | CASSFWGRYGTEAFF
TRBJ1-2 | . | . | TRBV7-9 | TGTGCCAGCAGCTCCATCGGGGGCTCTAACTATGGCTACACCTTC | CASSSIGGSNYGYTF
TRBJ1-1 | few | . | TRBV7-2 | TGTGCCAGCAGCTTATGGCCAGGGTCCAGCACTGAAGCTTTCTTT | CASSLWPGSSTEAFF
TRBJ2-5 | . | TRBD2 | TRBV7-9 | TGTGCCAGCAGCTTAGGGACTAGCGGGAAGGAGGAGACCCAGTACTTC | CASSLGTSGKEETQYF
TRBJ2-7 | . | TRBD1 | TRBV4-1 | TGCGCCAGCAGCCAGGACAGGTCCTCCTACGAGCAGTACTTC | CASSQDRSSYEQYF